The clone carrying this T cell receptor (beta chain) was counted between two and nine times. This sample is part of a study of blood T cell repertoires in COVID-19. The overall study: Acute and convalescent COVID-19 samples came from the United States, Italy and Spain. The cDNA or gDNA used as material had been derived from T cells, B-cell-depleted T cells, or PBMCs.

Sequencing used immunoSEQ multiplex PCR; TCRdb keeps in-frame clones, though not all of them. Among fewer than 200,000 clones listed, roughly 87% were seen once. CDR1 SEHNR and CDR2 FQNEAQ come from the germline V gene (reference sequence). This CDR3 has 14 amino acids. V was shortened by 2 bases and J by 2 bases, with 9 bases between the two germline ends. During active infection, Seattle patients enrolled and were then monitored through disease. Sequencing was done on a sample of peripheral blood. The chain combines TRBV7-9 with TRBJ2-5, with D unclear. The TCR was taken from a woman aged 60-70 years with COVID-19, enrolled during active disease. The CDR3 nucleotides read TGTGCCAGCAGCTTAAAAACAGTACAAGAGACCCAGTACTTC. Protein sequence: CASSLKTVQETQYF.